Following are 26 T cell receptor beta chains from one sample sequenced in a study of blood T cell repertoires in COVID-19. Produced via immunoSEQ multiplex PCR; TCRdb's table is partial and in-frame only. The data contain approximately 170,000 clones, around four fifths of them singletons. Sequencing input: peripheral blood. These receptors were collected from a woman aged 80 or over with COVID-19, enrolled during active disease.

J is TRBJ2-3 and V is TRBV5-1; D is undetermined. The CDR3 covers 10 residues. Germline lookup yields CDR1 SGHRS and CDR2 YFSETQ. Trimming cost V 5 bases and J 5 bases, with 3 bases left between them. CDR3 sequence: CASSQDTQYF. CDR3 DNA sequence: TGCGCCAGCAGTCAAGATACGCAGTATTTT.

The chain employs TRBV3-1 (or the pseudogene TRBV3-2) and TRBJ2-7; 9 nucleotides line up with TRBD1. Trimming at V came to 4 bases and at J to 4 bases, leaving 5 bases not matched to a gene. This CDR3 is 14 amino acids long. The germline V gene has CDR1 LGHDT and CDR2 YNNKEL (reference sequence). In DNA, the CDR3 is TGTGCCAGCAGCCCCAGACAGGGGGTGTACGAGCAGTACTTC. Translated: CASSPRQGVYEQYF.

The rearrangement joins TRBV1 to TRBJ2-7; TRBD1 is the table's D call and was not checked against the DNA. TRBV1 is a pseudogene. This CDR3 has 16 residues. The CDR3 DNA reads TGCACCAGCAGCCAAGATAGGGGACAGGGCCTATACGAGCAGTACTTC. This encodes CTSSQDRGQGLYEQYF.

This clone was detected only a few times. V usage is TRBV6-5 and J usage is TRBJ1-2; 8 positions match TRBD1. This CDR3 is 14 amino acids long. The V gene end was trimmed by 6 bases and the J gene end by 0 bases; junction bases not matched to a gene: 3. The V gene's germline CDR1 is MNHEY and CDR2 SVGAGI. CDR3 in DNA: TGTGCCAGCAGCCAGGACAGGGCTAACTATGGCTACACCTTC. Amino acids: CASSQDRANYGYTF.

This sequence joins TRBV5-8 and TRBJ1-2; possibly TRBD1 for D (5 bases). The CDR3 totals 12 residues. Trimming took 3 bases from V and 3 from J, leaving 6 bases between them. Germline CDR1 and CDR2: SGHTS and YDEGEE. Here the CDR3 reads CASSWGDYGYTF. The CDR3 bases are TGTGCCAGCAGCTGGGGGGACTATGGCTACACCTTC.

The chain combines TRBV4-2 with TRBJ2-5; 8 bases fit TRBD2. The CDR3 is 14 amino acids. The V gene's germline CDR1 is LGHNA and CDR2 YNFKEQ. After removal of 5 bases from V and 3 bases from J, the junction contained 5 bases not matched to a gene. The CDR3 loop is CASSSYSGEETQYF. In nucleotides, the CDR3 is TGTGCCAGCAGCTCCTATAGCGGGGAAGAGACCCAGTACTTC.

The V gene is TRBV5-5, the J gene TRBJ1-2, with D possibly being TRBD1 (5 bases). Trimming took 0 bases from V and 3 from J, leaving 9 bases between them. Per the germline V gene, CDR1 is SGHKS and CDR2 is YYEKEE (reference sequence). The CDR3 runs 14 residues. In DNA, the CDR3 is TGTGCCAGCAGCTTGGCCGCGGGGGACTATGGCTACACCTTC. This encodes CASSLAAGDYGYTF.

This chain's CDR3 is CASSGARTDTQYF. The CDR3 nucleotides read TGTGCCAGCAGCGGAGCTAGGACAGATACGCAGTATTTT. The chain links TRBV6-2 or TRBV6-3 to TRBJ2-3; D is ambiguous. V shed 6 bases and J shed 3 bases, with 10 bases lying between them. The germline V gene has CDR1 MNHEY and CDR2 SVGEGT. The CDR3 spans 13 residues.

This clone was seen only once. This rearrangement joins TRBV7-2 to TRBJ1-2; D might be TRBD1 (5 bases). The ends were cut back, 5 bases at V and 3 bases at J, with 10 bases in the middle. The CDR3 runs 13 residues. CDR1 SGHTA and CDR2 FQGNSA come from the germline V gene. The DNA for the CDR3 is TGTGCCAGCAGCCCCCAACAGGACTATGGCTACACCTTC. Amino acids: CASSPQQDYGYTF.

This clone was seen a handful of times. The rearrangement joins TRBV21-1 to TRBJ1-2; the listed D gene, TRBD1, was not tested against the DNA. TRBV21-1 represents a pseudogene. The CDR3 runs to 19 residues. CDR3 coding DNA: TGTGCCAGCAGCAAATGTGGGGGGCTCCGGGACAGGGTTGAGGGTGGCTACACCTTC. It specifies CASSKCGGLRDRVEGGYTF.

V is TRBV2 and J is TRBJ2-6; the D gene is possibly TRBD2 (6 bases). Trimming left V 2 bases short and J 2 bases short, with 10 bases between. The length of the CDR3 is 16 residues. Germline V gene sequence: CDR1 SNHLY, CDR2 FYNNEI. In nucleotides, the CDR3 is TGTGCCAGCAGTGAACTCCCGGGGGCTGGGGCCAACGTCCTGACTTTC. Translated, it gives CASSELPGAGANVLTF.

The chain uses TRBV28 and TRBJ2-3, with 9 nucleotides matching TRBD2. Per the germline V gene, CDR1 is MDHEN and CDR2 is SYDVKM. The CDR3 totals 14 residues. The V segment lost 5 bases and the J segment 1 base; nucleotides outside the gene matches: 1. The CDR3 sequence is CASSVAGGTDTQYF. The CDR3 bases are TGTGCCAGCAGTGTAGCGGGAGGCACAGATACGCAGTATTTT.

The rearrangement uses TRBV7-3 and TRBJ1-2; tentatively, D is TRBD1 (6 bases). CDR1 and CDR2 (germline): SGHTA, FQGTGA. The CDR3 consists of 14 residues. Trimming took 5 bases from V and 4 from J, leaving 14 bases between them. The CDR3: CASSNRDVGYGYTF. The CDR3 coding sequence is TGTGCCAGCAGCAACAGGGATGTGGGCTATGGCTACACCTTC. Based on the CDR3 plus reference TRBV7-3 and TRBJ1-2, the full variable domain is GAGVSQTPSNKVTEKGKYVELRCDPISGHTALYWYRQSLGQGPEFLIYFQGTGAADDSGLPNDRFFAVRPEGSVSTLKIQRTERGDSAVYLCASSNRDVGYGYTFGSGTRLTVV.

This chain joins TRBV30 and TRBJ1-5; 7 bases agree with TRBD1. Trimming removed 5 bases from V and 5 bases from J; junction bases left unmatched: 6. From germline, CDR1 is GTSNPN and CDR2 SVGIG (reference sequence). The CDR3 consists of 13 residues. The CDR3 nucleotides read TGTGCCTGGTCGACAGGGACAGATCAGCCCCAGCATTTT. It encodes CAWSTGTDQPQHF.

The chain's CDR3 is CASRAGGRETQYF. The CDR3 DNA reads TGTGCCAGCAGAGCGGGAGGGCGAGAGACCCAGTACTTC. The chain has TRBV27 and TRBJ2-5, with 10 bases that match TRBD2. Germline loops: CDR1 MNHEY, CDR2 SMNVEV (reference sequence). This CDR3 region has 13 residues. J was trimmed by 4 bases and V by 6 bases; bases with no gene match: 2.

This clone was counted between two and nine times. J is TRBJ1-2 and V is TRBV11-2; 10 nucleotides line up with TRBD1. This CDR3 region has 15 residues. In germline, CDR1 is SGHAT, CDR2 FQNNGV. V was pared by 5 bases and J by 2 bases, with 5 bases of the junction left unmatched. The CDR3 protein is CASSPRDRGNYGYTF. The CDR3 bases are TGTGCCAGCAGCCCCCGGGACAGGGGAAACTATGGCTACACCTTC. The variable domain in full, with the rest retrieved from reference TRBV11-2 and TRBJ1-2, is EAGVAQSPRYKIIEKRQSVAFWCNPISGHATLYWYQQILGQGPKLLIQFQNNGVVDDSQLPKDRFSAERLKGVDSTLKIQPAKLEDSAVYLCASSPRDRGNYGYTFGSGTRLTVV.

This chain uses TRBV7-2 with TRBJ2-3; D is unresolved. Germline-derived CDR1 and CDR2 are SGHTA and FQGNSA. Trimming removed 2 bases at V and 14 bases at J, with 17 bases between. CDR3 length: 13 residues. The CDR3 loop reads CASSLTPAEARYF. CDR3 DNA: TGTGCCAGCAGCTTAACCCCCGCCGAGGCCCGGTATTTT.

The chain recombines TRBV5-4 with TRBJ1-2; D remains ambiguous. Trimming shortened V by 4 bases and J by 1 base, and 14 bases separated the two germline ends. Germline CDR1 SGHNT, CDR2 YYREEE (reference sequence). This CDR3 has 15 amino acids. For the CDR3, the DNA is TGTGCCAGCAGCCAGCACGGGGATAATAACTATGGCTACACCTTC. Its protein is CASSQHGDNNYGYTF.

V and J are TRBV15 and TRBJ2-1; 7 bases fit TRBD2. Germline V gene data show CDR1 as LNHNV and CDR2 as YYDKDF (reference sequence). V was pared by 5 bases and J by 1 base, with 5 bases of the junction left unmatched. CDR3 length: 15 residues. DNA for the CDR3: TGTGCCACCAGCTGGGGCGGGAGTTCCTACAATGAGCAGTTCTTC. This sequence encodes CATSWGGSSYNEQFF.

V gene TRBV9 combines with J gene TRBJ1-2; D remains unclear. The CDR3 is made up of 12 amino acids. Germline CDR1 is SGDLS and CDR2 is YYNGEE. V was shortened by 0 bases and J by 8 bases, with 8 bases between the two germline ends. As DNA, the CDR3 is TGTGCCAGCAGCGTAGCTTTGGCAGGCTACACCTTC. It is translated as CASSVALAGYTF.

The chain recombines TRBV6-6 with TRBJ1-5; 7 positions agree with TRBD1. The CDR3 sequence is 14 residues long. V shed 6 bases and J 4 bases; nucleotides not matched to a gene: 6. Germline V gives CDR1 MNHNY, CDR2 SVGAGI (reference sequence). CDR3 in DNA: TGTGCCAGCAGCCCGACAGGGCTGAATCAGCCCCAGCATTTT. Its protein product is CASSPTGLNQPQHF.

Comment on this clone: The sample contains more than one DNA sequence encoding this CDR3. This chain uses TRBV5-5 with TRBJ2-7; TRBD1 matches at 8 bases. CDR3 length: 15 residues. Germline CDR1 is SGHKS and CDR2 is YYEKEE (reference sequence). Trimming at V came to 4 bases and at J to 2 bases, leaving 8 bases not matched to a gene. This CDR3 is CASSLGQGRTYEQYF. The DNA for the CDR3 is TGTGCCAGCAGCCTCGGACAGGGTAGGACCTACGAGCAGTACTTC.

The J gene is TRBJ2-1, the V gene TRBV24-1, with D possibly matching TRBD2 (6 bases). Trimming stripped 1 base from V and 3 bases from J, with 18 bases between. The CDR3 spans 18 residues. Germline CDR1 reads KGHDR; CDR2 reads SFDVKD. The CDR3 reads CATSDFRPGVADYNEQFF. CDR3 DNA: TGTGCCACCAGTGATTTTCGCCCTGGCGTAGCGGACTACAATGAGCAGTTCTTC.

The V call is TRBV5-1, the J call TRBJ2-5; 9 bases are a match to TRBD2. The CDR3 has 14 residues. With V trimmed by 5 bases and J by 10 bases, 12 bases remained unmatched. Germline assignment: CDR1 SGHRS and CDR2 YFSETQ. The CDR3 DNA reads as TGCGCCAGCAGGGATATAGCGGGAGTGGGGATCCAGTACTTC. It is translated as CASRDIAGVGIQYF.

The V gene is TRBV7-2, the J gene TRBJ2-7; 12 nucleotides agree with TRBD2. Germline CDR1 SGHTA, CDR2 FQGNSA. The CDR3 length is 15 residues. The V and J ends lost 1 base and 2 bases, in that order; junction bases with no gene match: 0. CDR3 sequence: CASSLGLAGAYEQYF. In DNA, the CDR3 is TGTGCCAGCAGCTTAGGACTAGCGGGGGCCTACGAGCAGTACTTC.

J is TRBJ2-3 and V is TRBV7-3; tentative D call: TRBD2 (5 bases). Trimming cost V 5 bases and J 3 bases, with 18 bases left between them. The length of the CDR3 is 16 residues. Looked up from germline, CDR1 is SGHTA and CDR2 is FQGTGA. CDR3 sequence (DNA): TGTGCCAGCAGCCCCTCCCCGACTATCTCTACAGATACGCAGTATTTT. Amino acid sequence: CASSPSPTISTDTQYF. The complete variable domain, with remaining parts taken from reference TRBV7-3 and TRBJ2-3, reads GAGVSQTPSNKVTEKGKYVELRCDPISGHTALYWYRQSLGQGPEFLIYFQGTGAADDSGLPNDRFFAVRPEGSVSTLKIQRTERGDSAVYLCASSPSPTISTDTQYFGPGTRLTVL.